A single sample gave rise to the 31 T cell receptor beta chains below, sequenced in a study of T cells in women clearing cervical HPV infection. The table came from immunoSEQ multiplex PCR; TCRdb's copy has only in-frame clones and leaves some out. The table counts 20,000 to 25,000 clones; around 9.3% lies in the top ten. The sample consisted of blood buffy coat. Source of these receptors: a woman aged 18-70 years with a cervical HPV16 infection that either progressed to CIN3+ or cleared (not recorded which).

As concerns this clone: The CDR3 goes on 3 residues after the read ends, and that part is filled in from the germline J gene. The V call is TRBV11-2, the J call TRBJ1-1; D call uncertain. V was trimmed by 1 base and J by 0 bases, leaving 6 bases between them. CDR3 length: 14 residues. The germline V gene encodes CDR1 SGHAT and CDR2 FQNNGV. CDR3 sequence: CASSLVSVNTEAFF. CDR3 DNA (partial): TGTGCCAGCAGCTTAGTGTCGGTGAACACTGAA.

As for this clone: Read sequence stops 3 residues before the CDR3 end, and the germline J gene provides the missing end. Other DNA sequences in this specimen translate into the identical CDR3. The genes are TRBV5-1 and TRBJ2-7, with 7 nucleotides matching TRBD2. From germline, CDR1 is SGHRS and CDR2 YFSETQ. Trimming removed 0 bases from V and 5 bases from J; junction bases left unmatched: 2. CDR3 length: 13 residues. CDR3 loop: CASSLGLAHEQYF. The sequenced CDR3 bases are TGCGCCAGCAGCTTGGGACTAGCCCACGAG.

Turning to this clone: The CDR3 extends 3 residues past the end of the read, so its final part is completed from the germline J gene. This rearrangement joins TRBV28 to TRBJ2-5, with TRBD2 matching over 7 bases. The CDR3 runs to 13 residues. Germline CDR1 is MDHEN and CDR2 is SYDVKM. The J segment lost 5 bases and the V segment lost 7 bases, leaving 7 bases of the junction unmatched. This CDR3 reads CASTGGAQETQYF. The sequenced part of the CDR3 DNA is TGTGCCAGCACGGGGGGAGCTCAGGAGACC.

Of note for this clone: From the germline J gene comes the end of the CDR3, since the read stops 3 residues before it. V is TRBV4-1 and J is TRBJ1-4, with 9 bases matching TRBD1. V gave up 4 bases and J gave up 8 bases; unmatched junction bases: 11. The germline V gene encodes CDR1 MGHRA and CDR2 YSYEKL. The CDR3 is 16 amino acids. CDR3 amino acids: CASSREWGQGGEKLFF. The covered CDR3 bases are TGCGCCAGCAGCCGGGAATGGGGACAGGGAGGCGAAAAA.

CDR3 DNA, as far as it was read: TGCGCCAGCAGCGGCGGGACAGTTACTTACAATGAG. As protein: CASSGGTVTYNE. The CDR3, in full, reads CASSGGTVTYNEQFF. The chain couples TRBV5-1 to TRBJ2-1; a weak D match, TRBD1 (7 bases). The read gets to within 3 residues of the CDR3 end, and the germline J gene fills in the rest. Looked up from germline, CDR1 is SGHRS and CDR2 is YFSETQ. The V end lost 4 bases, the J end lost 4 bases, and 15 bases lay between the germline ends. The length of the CDR3 is 15 residues.

Regarding this clone: Read data end 3 residues before the CDR3 end; the end is taken from the germline J gene. The rearrangement uses TRBV19 and TRBJ2-1; D remains ambiguous. V shed 3 bases and J shed 1 base, with 13 bases lying between them. The CDR3 length is 16 residues. The germline V gene has CDR1 LNHDA and CDR2 SQIVND (reference sequence). The part of the CDR3 DNA that was read is TGTGCCAGTAGTATTTTCCCGACTGTTTCCTACAATGAG. Amino acid sequence: CASSIFPTVSYNE. The CDR3 in its entirety is CASSIFPTVSYNEQFF.

Regarding this clone: The read gets to within 3 residues of the CDR3 end, and the germline J gene fills in the rest. This chain connects TRBV10-3 to TRBJ2-7, with 8 bases matching TRBD1. The length of the CDR3 is 17 residues. The germline CDR1 and CDR2 sequences are ENHRY and SYGVKD. With 4 bases clipped from V and 5 bases from J, the junction kept 16 bases outside the gene matches. The sequenced part of the CDR3 DNA is TGTGCCATCAGTGGGCCCCCGGACAGGGTCGATCTCGACGAG. This gives the protein CAISGPPDRVDLDE. The whole CDR3 protein is CAISGPPDRVDLDEQYF.

CDR3 amino acids: CASSYIQGNEQFF. The sequenced part of the CDR3 DNA is TGTGCCAGCAGCTATATACAGGGGAATGAG. The genes are TRBV7-8 and TRBJ2-1; 7 nucleotides line up with TRBD1. The DNA ends 3 residues before the CDR3 does, and the rest of the CDR3 is filled in from the germline J gene. V was pared by 4 bases and J by 7 bases, with 4 bases of the junction left unmatched. CDR1 and CDR2 from the germline V gene are SGHVS and FQNEAQ. There are 13 residues in the CDR3.

With respect to this clone: The CDR3 extends 3 residues past the end of the read, so its final part is completed from the germline J gene. The chain recombines TRBV2 with TRBJ1-4; D possibly corresponds to TRBD1 (5 bases). CDR1 SNHLY and CDR2 FYNNEI come from the germline V gene. CDR3 length: 14 residues. CDR3 DNA (partial): TGTGCCAGCAGTGAAGGCCAGGGTAGGACGAAA. Translated, it gives CASSEGQGRTK. From start to end, the CDR3 is CASSEGQGRTKLFF.

A word on this clone: The read terminates 3 residues ahead of where the CDR3 ends, so the germline J gene completes it. V usage is TRBV6-1 and J usage is TRBJ2-6; D ambiguous. V was pared by 1 base and J by 5 bases, with 9 bases between. Germline V gene data show CDR1 as MNHNS and CDR2 as SASEGT. The CDR3 extends over 15 amino acids. CDR3 DNA (partial): TGTGCCAGCAGTGAAGAAAAAGACAGGGCCAACGTC. The encoded protein is CASSEEKDRANV. From start to end, the CDR3 is CASSEEKDRANVLTF.

A remark on this clone: The read ends 3 residues shy of where the CDR3 ends; the end is completed using the germline J gene. This chain uses TRBV18 with TRBJ1-2, with 10 nucleotides matching TRBD1. Germline trimming cut 1 base from V and 4 bases from J; bases unmatched to any gene: 6. The CDR3 is 16 amino acids. Per germline, CDR1 KGHSH and CDR2 LQKENI. This CDR3 is CASSPLRQGAGYGYTF. The CDR3 bases that were read are TGTGCCAGCTCACCACTCAGACAGGGGGCCGGCTATGGC.

Points on this clone: At one of its ends the junction is not consistent with the germline gene, which may arise from a read error. The missing CDR3 end, 3 residues past where the read stops, is filled in from the germline J gene. V gene TRBV7-9 combines with J gene TRBJ1-6; 9 bases match TRBD1. The germline V gene encodes CDR1 SEHNR and CDR2 FQNEAQ (reference sequence). The CDR3 consists of 15 residues. The part of the CDR3 DNA that was read is TGTGCCAGCAGCTTAGTGGGGACAGGGAATTCATCC. Translated, it gives CASSLVGTGNSS. The whole CDR3 protein reads CASSLVGTGNSSLHF.

Concerning this clone: Read data end 3 residues before the CDR3 end; the end is taken from the germline J gene. The chain links TRBV6-2 or TRBV6-3 to TRBJ1-5, with a possible D match to TRBD1 (5 bases). V was pared by 2 bases and J by 4 bases, with 12 bases between. The CDR3 is made up of 15 amino acids. Germline CDR1 reads MNHEY; CDR2 reads SVGEGT. The CDR3 DNA, read in part, is TGTGCCAGCAGTTACCCGGGACTTTATAATCAGCCC. It is translated as CASSYPGLYNQP. The whole CDR3 sequence reads CASSYPGLYNQPQHF.

Remarks on this clone: The read halts 3 residues ahead of the CDR3 end, with the missing end drawn from the germline J gene. The chain uses TRBV18 and TRBJ2-5; D call uncertain. Germline assignment: CDR1 KGHSH and CDR2 LQKENI. V was trimmed by 3 bases and J by 2 bases, leaving 7 bases between them. The length of the CDR3 is 13 residues. The DNA read from the CDR3 is TGTGCCAGCTCACCGGGCCATCAAGAGACC. Protein: CASSPGHQET. The whole CDR3 sequence reads CASSPGHQETQYF. The full variable domain, completed using reference TRBV18 and TRBJ2-5, is NAGVMQNPRHLVRRRGQEARLRCSPMKGHSHVYWYRQLPEEGLKFMVYLQKENIIDESGMPKERFSAEFPKEGPSILRIQQVVRGDSAAYFCASSPGHQETQYFGPGTRLLVL.

Turning to this clone: Coverage ceases 3 residues before the CDR3 finishes, and the germline J gene fills in the end. The rearrangement links TRBV14 to TRBJ1-6; 7 positions agree with TRBD1. This CDR3 has 15 amino acids. The germline V gene has CDR1 SGHDN and CDR2 FVKESK. CDR3 bases read: TGTGCCAGCAGCCGGGACAGTCTTGGACTCGATCCC. Its protein is CASSRDSLGLDP. The complete CDR3 reads CASSRDSLGLDPLHF.

Worth noting for this clone: The read finishes 3 residues shy of the CDR3 end, and the germline J gene is used to complete it. The V call is TRBV29-1, the J call TRBJ2-3, with D possibly TRBD1 on 6 matching bases. The germline V and J ends were trimmed by 1 base and 5 bases, with 7 bases remaining between them. Germline V gene lookup returns CDR1 SQVTM and CDR2 ANQGSEA. CDR3 size: 12 residues. The CDR3 here is CSVEGGQDTQYF. Partial CDR3 DNA: TGCAGCGTTGAAGGGGGGCAAGATACG.

With respect to this clone: The CDR3 is cut off 3 residues early in the read; its end comes from the germline J gene. The chain combines TRBV9 with TRBJ2-1; tentatively, D is TRBD1 (6 bases). The CDR3 is made up of 12 amino acids. Germline V gene data show CDR1 as SGDLS and CDR2 as YYNGEE. V lost 3 bases and J lost 6, with 7 bases in between. CDR3 DNA (partial): TGTGCCAGCAGCGACAGGGTCAATGAG. As protein: CASSDRVNE. The complete CDR3 sequence is CASSDRVNEQFF.

Of note for this clone: The read ends 3 residues shy of where the CDR3 ends; the end is completed using the germline J gene. This chain connects TRBV10-3 to TRBJ1-6, with 7 nucleotides matching TRBD1. This CDR3 comprises 14 residues. V lost 6 bases and J lost 4; bases outside the gene matches: 3. Germline loops: CDR1 ENHRY, CDR2 SYGVKD. CDR3 DNA, as far as it was read: TGTGCCATCAGGGAGACAGGGTATAATTCACCC. Its protein product is CAIRETGYNSP. The whole CDR3 protein is CAIRETGYNSPLHF.

As to this clone: The read ends 3 residues shy of where the CDR3 ends; the end is completed using the germline J gene. The gene calls are TRBV14 and TRBJ2-5; the D is unclear. V lost 3 bases and J lost 2, with 13 bases in between. This CDR3 is 15 amino acids long. Germline assignment: CDR1 SGHDN and CDR2 FVKESK. The CDR3 bases that were read are TGTGCCAGCAGCCAGTTATTAGCACGGCAAGAGACC. Translation gives CASSQLLARQET. The CDR3 reads in full as CASSQLLARQETQYF.

About this clone: The sequence runs out 3 residues before the end of the CDR3; the remainder is reconstructed from the germline J gene. The V and J genes are TRBV7-9 and TRBJ1-1, with unresolved D. Trimming left V 2 bases short and J 1 base short, with 8 bases between. Germline CDR1 and CDR2: SEHNR and FQNEAQ (reference sequence). The CDR3 consists of 14 residues. CDR3 amino acids: CASSLSWQNTEAFF. The CDR3 bases that were read are TGTGCCAGCAGCTTATCCTGGCAGAACACTGAA.

The chain's CDR3 is CASSIGGAYNEQFF. The DNA read from the CDR3 is TGCGCCAGCAGCATTGGAGGGGCCTACAATGAG. The chain has TRBV5-1 and TRBJ2-1; TRBD2 is a possible D gene (6 bases). Sequencing ends 3 residues short of the CDR3 end; the germline J gene provides the rest. Germline CDR1 is SGHRS and CDR2 is YFSETQ. The CDR3 totals 14 residues. V was pared by 4 bases and J by 2 bases, with 10 bases between.

Regarding this clone: The read terminates 3 residues before the CDR3 end, so the remaining end is supplied by the germline J gene. This chain connects TRBV30 to TRBJ2-2, with 7 nucleotides matching TRBD2. V was clipped by 2 bases and J by 1 base; unmatched bases: 19. CDR1 GTSNPN and CDR2 SVGIG come from the germline V gene (reference sequence). This CDR3 has 20 residues. CDR3 DNA, as far as it was read: TGTGCCTGGAGTTCCCGCCCCGGACTAGGGACGGTAGGGAACACCGGGGAG. It is translated as CAWSSRPGLGTVGNTGE. The whole CDR3 sequence is CAWSSRPGLGTVGNTGELFF.

In the case of this clone: From the germline J gene comes the end of the CDR3, since the read stops 3 residues before it. V gene TRBV5-4 combines with J gene TRBJ2-1; 8 nucleotides align to TRBD2. The CDR3 sequence is 16 residues long. Germline V lookup: CDR1 SGHNT, CDR2 YYREEE (reference sequence). V gave up 0 bases and J gave up 5 bases; unmatched junction bases: 7. This chain's CDR3 is CASSLAGGRIHNEQFF. Partial CDR3 DNA: TGTGCCAGCAGCTTGGCTGGCGGGAGGATCCACAATGAG. Looking up the rest from reference TRBV5-4 and TRBJ2-1 gives the full variable domain: ETGVTQSPTHLIKTRGQQVTLRCSSQSGHNTVSWYQQALGQGPQFIFQYYREEENGRGNFPPRFSGLQFPNYSSELNVNALELDDSALYLCASSLAGGRIHNEQFFGPGTRLTVL.

As to this clone: Read coverage stops 3 residues before the CDR3 terminus; the germline J gene supplies the remainder. The chain links TRBV19 to TRBJ2-5; no firm D call. The CDR3 has 16 amino acids. V was clipped by 3 bases and J by 1 base, with 15 bases between them. Germline V CDR1 and CDR2: LNHDA, SQIVND (reference sequence). The CDR3: CASSMFAARGQETQYF. Incomplete CDR3 DNA: TGTGCCAGTAGTATGTTTGCAGCGAGAGGCCAAGAGACC.

In the case of this clone: The CDR3 end is not reached by the read, which stops 3 residues before it; the germline J gene fills it in. The chain uses TRBV5-1 and TRBJ2-5; the D gene is possibly TRBD1 (5 bases). Deletions cut 4 bases from V and 2 bases from J, with 12 bases between. Germline V gene sequence: CDR1 SGHRS, CDR2 YFSETQ. This CDR3 region has 14 residues. The CDR3 loop is CASSPTEIQETQYF. The CDR3 bases that were read are TGCGCCAGCAGCCCGACAGAGATACAAGAGACC.

About this clone itself: The read halts 3 residues ahead of the CDR3 end, with the missing end drawn from the germline J gene. V and J are TRBV29-1 and TRBJ1-5, with D possibly being TRBD1 (6 bases). The CDR3 contains 14 residues. The germline CDR1 and CDR2 sequences are SQVTM and ANQGSEA. The V gene lost 7 bases and the J gene lost 0 bases, with 13 bases spanning the gap. Incomplete CDR3 DNA: TGCAGCGCTGTTACAGGGACTAGCAATCAGCCC. Encoded protein: CSAVTGTSNQP. From start to end, the CDR3 is CSAVTGTSNQPQHF.

In regard to this clone: The read ends 3 residues before the CDR3 terminus; that terminus is restored from the germline J gene. The chain uses TRBV12-5 and TRBJ2-5; no firm D call. The germline CDR1 and CDR2 sequences are LGHNT and FRNRAP. V gave up 2 bases and J gave up 5 bases, with 3 bases separating them. The CDR3 contains 11 residues. CDR3 protein: CASGLRETQYF. The sequenced part of the CDR3 DNA is TGTGCTAGTGGTTTGAGGGAGACC.

The covered CDR3 bases are TGTGCCAGCAGCTTGGGGGGTCGGGATACG. Translated, it gives CASSLGGRDT. The complete CDR3 sequence is CASSLGGRDTQYF. V gene TRBV7-3 combines with J gene TRBJ2-3; a weak D match, TRBD2 (6 bases). The sequence runs out 3 residues before the end of the CDR3; the remainder is reconstructed from the germline J gene. Looked up from germline, CDR1 is SGHTA and CDR2 is FQGTGA. This CDR3 is built from 13 residues. The V end was cut by 3 bases, the J end by 6 bases, with 10 bases between.

Details on this clone: The DNA ends 3 residues before the CDR3 does, and the rest of the CDR3 is filled in from the germline J gene. The chain joins TRBV7-2 to TRBJ2-1; 7 positions match TRBD1. CDR1 and CDR2 (germline): SGHTA, FQGNSA. Germline trimming cut 5 bases from V and 2 bases from J; bases unmatched to any gene: 3. The CDR3 is 14 amino acids. The sequenced part of the CDR3 DNA is TGTGCCAGCAGCCCCGACAGGGCCTACAATGAG. Translating gives CASSPDRAYNE. The CDR3 as a whole reads CASSPDRAYNEQFF.

About this clone: The DNA ends 3 residues before the CDR3 does, and the rest of the CDR3 is filled in from the germline J gene. V is TRBV7-8 and J is TRBJ2-5, with 7 nucleotides matching TRBD2. In germline, CDR1 is SGHVS, CDR2 FQNEAQ. V shed 11 bases, J shed 2 bases, and the junction held 8 bases outside the gene matches. This CDR3 region has 13 residues. The CDR3 loop is CAGEGPGQETQYF. Incomplete CDR3 DNA: TGTGCCGGGGAGGGTCCAGGGCAAGAGACC.

Note on this clone: The read ends 3 residues before the CDR3 terminus; that terminus is restored from the germline J gene. The chain combines TRBV5-6 with TRBJ1-2; TRBD1 is a possible D gene (6 bases). The CDR3 is 14 amino acids. Germline-derived CDR1 and CDR2 are SGHDT and YYEEEE. Trimming pared 1 base from V and 7 bases from J, leaving 14 bases between. Incomplete CDR3 DNA: TGTGCCAGCAGCTTGATAGGGGGGGCGCGTGGC. Translation: CASSLIGGARG. The CDR3 in its entirety is CASSLIGGARGYTF. Using reference TRBV5-6 and TRBJ1-2 for the parts outside the CDR3, the full variable domain is DAGVTQSPTHLIKTRGQQVTLRCSPKSGHDTVSWYQQALGQGPQFIFQYYEEEERQRGNFPDRFSGHQFPNYSSELNVNALLLGDSALYLCASSLIGGARGYTFGSGTRLTVV.